The clone carrying this TCR beta chain was seen just once. The antigen remains undetermined. Clones were read by immunoSEQ multiplex PCR, and TCRdb kept only the in-frame ones, dropping some. The table lists 25,000 to 35,000 clones, 85% to 90% of them singletons. This entry comes from a study of lymphopenia after photon versus proton radiotherapy. Study conclusions and caveats: A bigger post-nadir fall in TCR diversity correlated inversely with survival time in deceased patients. Photon-treated patients lost naive T cells and TCR diversity; proton-treated stayed stable.

This CDR3 comprises 15 residues. The V segment lost 4 bases and the J segment 2 bases; nucleotides outside the gene matches: 4. The germline V gene encodes CDR1 SGHTA and CDR2 FQGNSA. This chain uses TRBV7-2 with TRBJ2-2; 7 bases fit TRBD1. The clonotype originates from a woman between 55 and 75 years old with cholangiocarcinoma. Some clones in this sample may be carry-over from other donors' samples. Material: peripheral blood, obtained from a patient treated with proton-based radiotherapy. The CDR3 loop reads CASSSGQLNTGELFF. As DNA, the CDR3 is TGTGCCAGCAGCTCGGGACAGCTAAACACCGGGGAGCTGTTTTTT.